Listed below are T cell receptor beta chains from one sample, sequenced in a study of blood T cell repertoires in COVID-19. Sequencing used immunoSEQ multiplex PCR; TCRdb keeps in-frame clones, though not all of them. The table includes roughly 280,000 clones, 70% to 90% detected once. Sequencing was performed on PBMCs or T cells enriched from blood (not recorded which). These receptors were obtained from a woman in her twenties or thirties with acute COVID-19. The CDR3 runs from the conserved cysteine through the conserved F or W. D genes are given only for firm matches. For some rows the clone size is stated as once, few or many, or as a class when expanded; others skip it.

j_call v_call clone_size d_call cdr3_nt cdr3_aa
TRBJ2-1 TRBV15 . TRBD1 TGTGCCACCGAGGGACAGGGATACAATGAGCAGTTCTTC CATEGQGYNEQFF
TRBJ1-5 TRBV18 . . TGTGCCAGCTCACCACAGGACAAGAATCAGCCCCAGCATTTT CASSPQDKNQPQHF
TRBJ2-4 TRBV19 . TRBD1 TGTGCCAGTAGTATAGTTCCGGGACAGACCAACATTCAGTACTTC CASSIVPGQTNIQYF
TRBJ2-7 TRBV19 . TRBD1 TGTGCCAGTAGTATTAGACAGGGGGAATTACGGGAGCAGTACTTC CASSIRQGELREQYF
TRBJ1-6 TRBV9 . . TGTGCCAGCAGCGAGGACAGCTCCAAGGCAGGTTCACCCCTCCACTTT CASSEDSSKAGSPLHF
TRBJ1-2 TRBV28 . TRBD1 TGTGCCAGCAGTTCTCCGGGACAGTTTCGCGAGGGCTACACCTTC CASSSPGQFREGYTF
TRBJ1-1 TRBV5-1 . . TGCGCCAGCAGCTTGGACAGGAGCGCTGAAGCTTTCTTT CASSLDRSAEAFF
TRBJ1-4 TRBV19 . TRBD1 TGTGCCAGTAGCAGGACAGGGGGCGATGAAAAACTGTTTTTT CASSRTGGDEKLFF
TRBJ2-1 TRBV9 . . TGTGCCAGCAGCAAGGGGCGGGGGCCATACAATGAGCAGTTCTTC CASSKGRGPYNEQFF
TRBJ1-1 TRBV5-1 . . TGCGCCAGCAGCTTGGTAAACAGGAACACTGAAGCTTTCTTT CASSLVNRNTEAFF
TRBJ2-5 TRBV5-1 . . TGCGCCAGCAGCTTGGAGGGGGTAGGTTCAACATACGGGACCCAGTACTTC CASSLEGVGSTYGTQYF
TRBJ2-2 TRBV4-3 . . TGCGCCAGCCGGCCATCGCCTAGTTTCGGCACCGGGGAGCTGTTTTTT CASRPSPSFGTGELFF
TRBJ2-1 TRBV20-1 . TRBD2 TGCAGTGCTAGTAGCGGGGCGAATACCAATGAGCAGTTCTTC CSASSGANTNEQFF
TRBJ2-7 TRBV4-1 . . TGCGCCAGCAGCCAAGATGTGACCCGGTGGGGCCGGCAGTACTTC CASSQDVTRWGRQYF
TRBJ2-6 TRBV27 . TRBD1 TGTGCCAGCAGTTCGCCGGGACAGAGCTCTGGGGCCAACGTCCTGACTTTC CASSSPGQSSGANVLTF
TRBJ2-7 TRBV18 . TRBD2 TGTGCCAGCTCCCGGGAGGGCGCCTCCGAGGGGTACTTC CASSREGASEGYF
TRBJ2-1 TRBV10-3 . TRBD2 TGTGCCATCAGTACTAGCGGGAGTTACAATGAGCAGTTCTTC CAISTSGSYNEQFF
TRBJ1-5 TRBV2 . TRBD1 TGTGCCAGCACCGGGACAGGGGGCAACCAGCCCCAGCATTTT CASTGTGGNQPQHF
TRBJ2-4 TRBV19 . TRBD1 TGTGCCAGTACCATGCGGGACAGGGCATACTTC CASTMRDRAYF
TRBJ2-7 TRBV14 few TRBD2 TGTGCCAGCACACCTTCGGGTAGCGGGAGGGCCGAGCAGTACTTC CASTPSGSGRAEQYF
TRBJ2-2 TRBV24-1 . TRBD1 TGTGCCACCAGTGATTCGGCGGGACAGGGAAACACCGGGGAGCTGTTTTTT CATSDSAGQGNTGELFF
TRBJ2-1 TRBV18 . . TGTGCCAGCTCACCAGCCTCCAGTTACAATGAGCAGTTCTTC CASSPASSYNEQFF
TRBJ2-5 TRBV27 once TRBD2 TGTGCCAGCAGGAGCGGGAGTTTTTCAGAGACCCAGTACTTC CASRSGSFSETQYF
TRBJ2-2 TRBV5-5 once . TGTGCCAGCAGCTCAGAGAACACCGGGGAGCTGTTTTTT CASSSENTGELFF
TRBJ2-5 TRBV2 . TRBD2 TGTGCCAGCAGTGAAAGGCTAGCGGAAGAGACCCAGTACTTC CASSERLAEETQYF
TRBJ2-7 TRBV27 . TRBD1 TGTGCCAGCAGTCTAGGTGACAGGGGGCAGTACGAGCAGTACTTC CASSLGDRGQYEQYF
TRBJ2-7 TRBV28 . TRBD2 TGTGCCAGCAGTTTAGGGACTAGCGCCAGCTCCTACGAGCAGTACTTC CASSLGTSASSYEQYF
TRBJ2-7 TRBV2 once . TGTGCCAGCAGGGGGGGAGAGCAGTACTTC CASRGGEQYF
TRBJ2-5 TRBV12-3/TRBV12-4 . . TGTGCCAGCAGTTTTGCCGGGACCCAGTACTTC CASSFAGTQYF
TRBJ2-1 TRBV7-9 . TRBD2 TGTGCCAGCAGCTTAGGCGGGAGGGCCTACAATGAGCAGTTCTTC CASSLGGRAYNEQFF
TRBJ1-2 TRBV14 . TRBD1 TGTGCCAGCAGCCTAGTAGGGGGCGGAGGCTACACCTTC CASSLVGGGGYTF
TRBJ1-5 TRBV7-6 once TRBD1 TGTGCCAGCAGCCCCGGGACAGGGGGGAATCAGCCCCAGCATTTT CASSPGTGGNQPQHF
TRBJ2-2 TRBV29-1 once . TGCAGCGCTCGGGGTGGCCCAGAGAACACCGGGGAGCTGTTTTTT CSARGGPENTGELFF
TRBJ2-2 TRBV28 few . TGTGCCAGCAGTCCCAGAGGGGGTGGGACCGGGGAGCTGTTTTTT CASSPRGGGTGELFF
TRBJ2-7 TRBV10-3 . TRBD1 TGTGCCATCAGAGGGACAGGGCCAAACTACGAGCAGTACTTC CAIRGTGPNYEQYF
TRBJ2-2 TRBV9 . . TGTGCCAGCAGCGTAGGGAACAGAGACACCGGGGAGCTGTTTTTT CASSVGNRDTGELFF
TRBJ2-2 TRBV7-3 . TRBD2 TGTGCCAGCAGCTCACGGGTAGCGGGAGAGCTCGGGGAGCTGTTTTTT CASSSRVAGELGELFF
TRBJ2-1 TRBV4-2 . TRBD1 TGTGCCAGCAGCCCGCAAAGGGGGACAGGGGGCGATGAGCAGTTCTTC CASSPQRGTGGDEQFF
TRBJ1-1 TRBV2 . . TGTGCCAGCGTCCGGTCCCTCATGAACACTGAAGCTTTCTTT CASVRSLMNTEAFF
TRBJ2-1 TRBV4-2 . . TGTGCCAGCAGCCTCGATGGAGGAGACTACAATGAGCAGTTCTTC CASSLDGGDYNEQFF
TRBJ1-2 TRBV28 . TRBD1 TGTGCCAGCAGTTTAGGACAGGAGAGGGGCTACACCTTC CASSLGQERGYTF
TRBJ2-7 TRBV10-3 . TRBD1 TGTGCCATCAGTGATAGTGGGACAGCCTCCTACGAGCAGTACTTC CAISDSGTASYEQYF
TRBJ2-7 TRBV27 . . TGTGCCAGCAGTTTATCCAGGGCGGCCTACGAGCAGTACTTC CASSLSRAAYEQYF
TRBJ2-2 TRBV6-5 once TRBD2 TGTGCCAGCAGACGACTAGCGGCCAACACCGGGGAGCTGTTTTTT CASRRLAANTGELFF
TRBJ1-5 TRBV19 . TRBD1 TGTGCCAGTAGTTTGACAGGGGAGAGCAATCAGCCCCAGCATTTT CASSLTGESNQPQHF
TRBJ1-2 TRBV18 . TRBD1 TGTGCCAGCTCCCTCAATTATGTGGACAGGGGTCGCGGCTATGGCTACACCTTC CASSLNYVDRGRGYGYTF
TRBJ1-2 TRBV28 once . TGTGCCAGCAGTTTAAACAGGGCAACCTATGGCTACACCTTC CASSLNRATYGYTF
TRBJ1-5 TRBV3-1/TRBV3-2 . . TGTGCCAGCGGAAACAGGGTGGGAAGCAATCAGCCCCAGCATTTT CASGNRVGSNQPQHF